These T cell receptor beta chains were read from a single sample in a study of shared clonotypes between healthy human individuals. TCRdb's table, derived via immunoSEQ multiplex PCR, lists solely in-frame clones and lacks some. The sample yields about 1.4 million clones, around 97% seen once. Sequenced: naive CD4+ T cells sorted from blood. Receptors originate from a man aged 25-40 years in good health. The CDR3 runs from the conserved cysteine through the conserved F or W. D genes are given only for firm matches. Size is omitted from some rows. Given values are once, few, many or a class for expanded clones.

j_call clone_size d_call v_call cdr3_aa cdr3_nt
TRBJ2-1 NA NA TRBV7-3 CASSSASAGNEQFF TGTGCCAGCAGCTCCGCCTCCGCCGGCAATGAGCAGTTCTTC
TRBJ2-1 NA TRBD2 TRBV5-1 CASSLVPPGLAGGDSYNEQFF TGCGCCAGCAGCTTGGTCCCTCCGGGACTAGCGGGAGGAGACTCCTACAATGAGCAGTTCTTC
TRBJ1-5 NA NA TRBV4-1 CASSAGTDPYSNQPQHF TGCGCCAGCAGTGCCGGGACCGATCCCTATAGCAATCAGCCCCAGCATTTT
TRBJ1-5 NA TRBD1 TRBV6-1 CASSGFRGNQPQHF TGTGCCAGCAGTGGATTCAGGGGGAATCAGCCCCAGCATTTT
TRBJ2-1 NA TRBD2 TRBV7-3 CASSSRGGNEQFF TGTGCCAGCAGCTCCCGCGGGGGCAATGAGCAGTTCTTC
TRBJ2-3 NA NA TRBV25-1 CASSDSAVTDTQYF TGTGCCAGCAGTGACTCGGCGGTCACAGATACGCAGTATTTT
TRBJ2-7 NA TRBD2 TRBV9 CASSVAGGPGEQYF TGTGCCAGCAGCGTAGCGGGAGGGCCTGGGGAGCAGTACTTC
TRBJ1-2 NA NA TRBV29-1 CSVEGWGSGYTF TGCAGCGTTGAGGGCTGGGGCTCTGGCTACACCTTC
TRBJ2-1 NA TRBD2 TRBV5-6 CASSRIAGGTYNEQFF TGTGCCAGCAGCCGAATAGCGGGAGGGACCTACAATGAGCAGTTCTTC
TRBJ2-2 NA TRBD2 TRBV7-8 CASSLGGASGVTGELFF TGTGCCAGCAGCTTAGGAGGAGCTAGCGGAGTCACCGGGGAGCTGTTTTTT
TRBJ2-7 NA TRBD2 TRBV19 CASSGTSNEQYF TGTGCCAGCTCCGGGACTAGCAACGAGCAGTACTTC
TRBJ2-3 once NA TRBV5-1 CASSLWADTQYF TGCGCCAGCAGCTTGTGGGCCGATACGCAGTATTTT
TRBJ1-5 NA NA TRBV18 CASSPVLARGPQHF TGTGCCAGCTCACCGGTCTTGGCCAGGGGGCCCCAGCATTTT
TRBJ2-5 NA NA TRBV7-2 CASSLGARRRETQYF TGTGCCAGCAGCTTAGGGGCGCGTCGGAGGGAGACCCAGTACTTC
TRBJ2-5 NA NA TRBV19 CASSIDSTTVWQTQYF TGTGCCAGTAGTATAGACTCCACGACAGTATGGCAGACCCAGTACTTC
TRBJ2-1 NA NA TRBV5-1 CASSLSLRTGYNEQFF TGCGCCAGCAGCTTGTCCTTGCGCACCGGCTACAATGAGCAGTTCTTC
TRBJ2-5 NA NA TRBV13 CASSHWDIGVETQYF TGTGCCAGCAGCCACTGGGATATCGGGGTAGAGACCCAGTACTTC
TRBJ2-7 NA NA TRBV4-3 CASSQGVKTYEQYF TGCGCCAGCAGCCAAGGGGTAAAAACCTACGAGCAGTACTTC
TRBJ2-1 NA NA TRBV18 CASSPPIGGSFNEQFF TGTGCCAGCTCACCCCCGATAGGGGGAAGTTTCAATGAGCAGTTCTTC
TRBJ1-5 NA NA TRBV9 CASSPGGSTPQHF TGTGCCAGCAGCCCGGGGGGGTCAACGCCCCAGCATTTT
TRBJ1-5 NA NA TRBV7-2 CASSLAGRASNQPQHF TGTGCCAGCAGCTTAGCGGGCAGGGCTAGCAATCAGCCCCAGCATTTT
TRBJ1-1 NA NA TRBV5-4 CASSLSRTGNTEAFF TGTGCCAGCAGCTTATCCCGGACGGGGAACACTGAAGCTTTCTTT
TRBJ1-1 once NA TRBV5-1 CASSLVTSGADTEAFF TGCGCCAGCAGCTTGGTTACGTCCGGGGCTGACACTGAAGCTTTCTTT
TRBJ1-5 NA NA TRBV27 CASSLGRPDSQPQHF TGTGCCAGCAGTTTGGGGCGGCCAGACAGTCAGCCCCAGCATTTT
TRBJ2-7 NA TRBD2 TRBV7-2 CASSHRGDYEQYF TGTGCCAGCAGCCACCGGGGGGACTACGAGCAGTACTTC
TRBJ2-7 NA TRBD2 TRBV19 CASSKLAGGYEQYF TGTGCCAGTAGTAAACTAGCGGGGGGCTACGAGCAGTACTTC
TRBJ1-1 NA TRBD1 TRBV7-3 CASSRDREGNTEAFF TGTGCCAGCAGCCGCGACAGGGAGGGGAACACTGAAGCTTTCTTT
TRBJ2-7 NA NA TRBV27 CASSLGLDRSGAYEQYF TGTGCCAGCAGTTTGGGCCTAGACAGGTCGGGGGCCTACGAGCAGTACTTC
TRBJ2-7 once TRBD2 TRBV27 CASSPYRTSDYEQYF TGTGCCAGCAGTCCTTATAGGACTAGCGATTACGAGCAGTACTTC
TRBJ2-1 NA NA TRBV19 CASSIDQGAGYYNEQFF TGTGCCAGTAGTATAGATCAGGGCGCAGGGTACTACAATGAGCAGTTCTTC
TRBJ2-7 NA NA TRBV19 CASSTTLTSSYEQYF TGTGCCAGTAGTACTACCTTGACAAGTTCCTACGAGCAGTACTTC
TRBJ2-1 once TRBD2 TRBV18 CASSPLALAGGVNEQFF TGTGCCAGCTCACCACTAGCACTAGCGGGAGGGGTTAATGAGCAGTTCTTC
TRBJ1-1 NA NA TRBV13 CASSLDPGADTEAFF TGTGCCAGCAGCTTAGATCCAGGGGCGGACACTGAAGCTTTCTTT
TRBJ1-3 NA TRBD1 TRBV29-1 CSVRQGAGNTIYF TGCAGCGTCCGACAGGGAGCTGGAAACACCATATATTTT
TRBJ1-4 NA NA TRBV7-9 CASSVATGGTGFNEKLFF TGTGCCAGCAGCGTGGCGACCGGGGGGACGGGTTTTAATGAAAAACTGTTTTTT
TRBJ2-7 once TRBD2 TRBV5-4 CASHSGTYEQYF TGTGCCTCCCATAGCGGGACCTACGAGCAGTACTTC
TRBJ1-2 NA NA TRBV15 CATSRTGPMNYGYTF TGTGCCACCAGCAGAACGGGACCGATGAACTATGGCTACACCTTC